This is a list of T cell receptor beta chains from one sample in a study of blood T cell repertoires in COVID-19. The table came from immunoSEQ multiplex PCR; TCRdb's copy has only in-frame clones and leaves some out. The data hold about 64,000 clones, with roughly 78% observed a single time. The material sequenced was peripheral blood. The receptor set was obtained from a man in his fifties or sixties with COVID-19, enrolled during active disease. Each CDR3 is given with its conserved first and last residue. The order of the fields is D gene, clone size, J gene, V gene, CDR3 DNA, CDR3 protein. A D gene is named only where the DNA matches it firmly. The size of a clone is reported for some rows only, either as once, few or many, or as a class for expanded clones.

>NA|NA|TRBJ1-4|TRBV19
TGTGCCAGTAGCGCCCCGCGGGAAAAACTGTTTTTT
CASSAPREKLFF
>TRBD1|NA|TRBJ1-1|TRBV7-9
TGTGCCAGCAGAAAGCCCGGGACAGCCTTGAACACTGAAGCTTTCTTT
CASRKPGTALNTEAFF
>TRBD2|NA|TRBJ2-5|TRBV12-3/TRBV12-4
TGTGCCAGCAGCCCGGGGGGGGAGACCCAGTACTTC
CASSPGGETQYF
>NA|NA|TRBJ1-6|TRBV5-1
TGCGCCAGCAGCGCGGCATTGAGGGGGACGTCACCCCTCCACTTT
CASSAALRGTSPLHF
>NA|NA|TRBJ2-2|TRBV6-5
TGTGCCAGCAGGCTAACAGAGAACACCGGGGAGCTGTTTTTT
CASRLTENTGELFF
>NA|NA|TRBJ1-4|TRBV10-3
TGTGCCACCAGGACAGACGGTAATGAAAAACTGTTTTTT
CATRTDGNEKLFF
>TRBD1|medium-sized|TRBJ2-6|TRBV30
TGTGCCTACCTCCGGGACAGGGTCTCAGGTATTGGGGCCAACGTCCTGACTTTC
CAYLRDRVSGIGANVLTF
>NA|NA|TRBJ2-1|TRBV5-1
TGCGCCAGCAGCTTGGGTCGGGTTTACAATGAGCAGTTCTTC
CASSLGRVYNEQFF
>TRBD2|NA|TRBJ2-2|TRBV10-1
TGCGCCAGCACTAGCGGGACCGGGGAGCTGTTTTTT
CASTSGTGELFF
>NA|NA|TRBJ2-5|TRBV11-2
TGTGCCAGCGGGGGGGCTGAAGAGACCCAGTACTTC
CASGGAEETQYF
>TRBD2|NA|TRBJ2-7|TRBV29-1
TGCAGCGTGGATTCCTTCTCTAGCGGGAGCTACGAGCAGTACTTC
CSVDSFSSGSYEQYF
>TRBD1|NA|TRBJ2-1|TRBV3-1/TRBV3-2
TGTGCCAGCAGCCAGGACAGGCCCGGGGAGCAGTTCTTC
CASSQDRPGEQFF
>NA|NA|TRBJ2-7|TRBV4-1
TGCGCCAGCAGCCCTCAGGACTCTCTACCTCTCTACGAGCAGTACTTC
CASSPQDSLPLYEQYF
>TRBD2|NA|TRBJ2-3|TRBV29-1
TGCAGCGTTGGCGCCAGCGGGGAATCTACGCAGTATTTT
CSVGASGESTQYF
>TRBD2|NA|TRBJ2-5|TRBV2
TGTGCCAGCAGTGATCCCAGCGGGGGGGCCGGAGAGACCCAGTACTTC
CASSDPSGGAGETQYF
>NA|NA|TRBJ1-2|TRBV29-1
TGCAGCGTCCCCGGTGGGGGGGCGCTTGGCTACACCTTC
CSVPGGGALGYTF
>NA|NA|TRBJ1-2|TRBV5-1
TGCGCCAGCAGCTTGGTGGTGGACAGTCACTATGGCTACACCTTC
CASSLVVDSHYGYTF
>NA|NA|TRBJ2-3|TRBV11-2
TGTGCCAGCAGCTTAGATTCATCAGGTACGCAGTATTTT
CASSLDSSGTQYF
>NA|NA|TRBJ2-3|TRBV7-3
TGTGCCAGCAGCCCAGGGCAGGGGATCACAGATACGCAGTATTTT
CASSPGQGITDTQYF
>TRBD1|NA|TRBJ2-7|TRBV18
TGTGCCAGCTCTCCCACAGGGGGCGTCTCCTACGAGCAGTACTTC
CASSPTGGVSYEQYF
>TRBD1|NA|TRBJ2-5|TRBV5-1
TGCGCCAGCAGCTTGGGAGGCCAGGGGGCAGAGACCCAGTACTTC
CASSLGGQGAETQYF
>TRBD1|NA|TRBJ1-2|TRBV19
TGTGCCAGTACCCGGGACAGAGGATTCTATGGCTACACCTTC
CASTRDRGFYGYTF
>TRBD2|NA|TRBJ2-3|TRBV4-2
TGTGCCAGCAGCCAGGGGACTAGCGGGGGGCCGGGGGATACGCAGTATTTT
CASSQGTSGGPGDTQYF
>TRBD1|NA|TRBJ2-5|TRBV6-1
TGTGCCAGCAGTGAACCCCAAGGGGGCGGAGAGACCCAGTACTTC
CASSEPQGGGETQYF
>NA|NA|TRBJ2-5|TRBV4-1
TGCGCCAGCAGCCCGAGGGCTCGCCAAGAGACCCAGTACTTC
CASSPRARQETQYF
>TRBD1|few|TRBJ1-2|TRBV28
TGTGCCAGCAGTCCAGGGACAGCTGGCTATGGCTACACCTTC
CASSPGTAGYGYTF